This T cell receptor beta chain was captured by sequencing in a study of T cell repertoires in cytomegalovirus infection. Looking at the study overall: Both recently identified HLA-C-restricted and well-studied HLA-B-restricted CMV epitopes were used in the study. CMV infection plus the matching HLA type was flagged by public TCR beta signatures.

This clonotype was seen only a few times. The antigen remains unidentified. A single record per CDR3 protein comes from TCRdb applying MiXCR to the reads. Of 640,000 or so distinct CDR3 sequences in the sample, roughly a third are singletons; the top ten hold 15% to 20%. CDR1 MNHNY and CDR2 SVGAGI come from the germline V gene (reference sequence). V lost 6 bases, J lost 8 bases, and 9 bases stayed unmatched. The CDR3 has 14 amino acids. Overall study results and limits: Dominant in the ex vivo response were TCR beta clonotypes restricted by HLA-C and specific for CMV.

The chain has TRBV6-6 and TRBJ2-1, with 8 bases fitting TRBD2. The receptor's source is a human donor in good health (CMV status not recorded). Some clones in this sample may be carry-over from other donors' samples. The sample consisted of cultured PBMCs, taken from culture after CMV antigen stimulation. CDR3 DNA: TGTGCCAGCAGACCAGCGGGAGTTCGTGATGAGCAGTTCTTC. This translates into CASRPAGVRDEQFF.